Reported below is one T cell receptor beta chain. Its antigen is not identified. Given a much more abundant clone one base away, this may be a read error. The data are from a study of tumor and adjacent non-tumor tissue in lung cancer. Study at large: Around 4.2 million productive TCRbeta reads were obtained per sample on average.

RNA was extracted from bulk tissue without any cell sorting. The CDR3 sequence is 15 residues long. The germline V gene has CDR1 DFQATT and CDR2 SNEGSKA (reference sequence). V dropped 0 bases and J dropped 7; count of bases not matched to a gene: 5. TCRbeta libraries were built with three rounds of nested PCR, modified from ARM-PCR. TCRdb reanalysed the multiplex PCR reads using MiXCR and keeps one entry per CDR3 protein. The data show approximately 130,000 distinct CDR3 sequences, with roughly 67% seen just once and roughly 12% held by the top ten. Study-level findings and limits: Top 100 clones took a larger repertoire share in normal lung.

The specimen sequenced was lung tumor tissue. This clonotype originated in a man in his thirties or forties with non-small cell lung cancer. The rearrangement uses TRBV20-1 and TRBJ2-7, with TRBD2 matching over 14 bases. The CDR3 DNA reads TGCAGTGCTAGAGAGGGACTAGCGGGAGTGATTGAGCAGTACTTC. Translated: CSAREGLAGVIEQYF.